This T cell receptor (beta chain) originates from a study of control samples from healthy donors and cancer patients. The assay was immunoSEQ multiplex PCR, and TCRdb's table has in-frame clones only and misses some. The sample carries approximately 100,000 clones, more than 75% recorded once. CDR3 length: 17 residues. CDR1 and CDR2 from the germline V gene are LGHNA and YNFKEQ. Between the trimmed V and J ends, which lost 5 bases and 6 bases, there was a span of 20 bases. This chain uses TRBV4-2 with TRBJ1-6; D is possibly TRBD1 (6 bases). The sequence derives from a young man in good health. The sample was blood. The CDR3 DNA sequence: TGTGCCAGCAGCTCAGCGGGGCCGGGACAACTTAATTCACCCCTCCACTTT. Translation gives CASSSAGPGQLNSPLHF.